The 29 T cell receptor beta chains below all came from one sample that was sequenced in a study of T cells in localized non-small cell lung cancer. Generated by immunoSEQ multiplex PCR, the TCRdb table keeps only in-frame clones and is missing some. The sample contains about 22,000 clones, around 85% of which appear only once. The specimen was PBMCs, collected before any cancer treatment. All receptors come from a man aged 35 to 70 with stage II squamous cell lung carcinoma.

The chain has TRBV18 and TRBJ2-7, with 12 nucleotides matching TRBD2. V gave up 3 bases and J gave up 3 bases; unmatched junction bases: 9. The CDR3 runs to 17 residues. The germline V gene encodes CDR1 KGHSH and CDR2 LQKENI. CDR3 sequence reads: CASSPQLATSGSYEQYF. Written as DNA, the CDR3 is TGTGCCAGCTCACCTCAGCTTGCGACTAGCGGGAGCTACGAGCAGTACTTC.

The chain joins TRBV30 to TRBJ1-1; D gene uncertain. The CDR3 has 17 amino acids. The germline CDR1 and CDR2 sequences are GTSNPN and SVGIG (reference sequence). CDR3 sequence: CARVASRPYSWDTEAFF. The CDR3 DNA reads as TGTGCTAGGGTGGCCAGTCGACCCTACTCTTGGGATACTGAAGCTTTCTTT.

This clone has just a few counts. The chain links TRBV29-1 to TRBJ2-7; D is perhaps TRBD1 or TRBD2 (7 bases each). The V and J ends lost 4 bases and 1 base respectively, with 14 bases between them. The CDR3 has 14 residues. Germline V gives CDR1 SQVTM, CDR2 ANQGSEA. CDR3 loop: CSVGARGGSYEQYF. The CDR3 DNA sequence: TGCAGCGTTGGGGCCAGGGGGGGATCCTACGAGCAGTACTTC.

This clone was seen more than once but under ten times. The chain is built from TRBV10-3 and TRBJ1-1; 7 positions agree with TRBD1. There are 14 residues in the CDR3. V lost 4 bases to trimming and J lost 3 bases; unmatched junction nucleotides: 5. Germline V CDR1 and CDR2: ENHRY, SYGVKD. The CDR3 reads CAISGATGDTEAFF. Written as DNA, the CDR3 is TGTGCCATCAGTGGGGCCACAGGGGACACTGAAGCTTTCTTT.

This chain links TRBV4-2 with TRBJ2-1, with D possibly TRBD2 on 6 matching bases. The CDR3 covers 16 residues. V was shortened by 8 bases and J by 7 bases, with 24 bases between the two germline ends. Germline V gene lookup returns CDR1 LGHNA and CDR2 YNFKEQ. The CDR3 here is CASAGAGPHPGNEQFF. The CDR3 bases are TGTGCCAGCGCCGGTGCGGGACCCCATCCCGGGAATGAGCAGTTCTTC.

This rearrangement joins TRBV7-8 to TRBJ1-2; D is unresolved. The CDR3 length is 14 residues. Germline CDR1 reads SGHVS; CDR2 reads FQNEAQ. V dropped 5 bases and J dropped 6 bases, with 16 bases sitting between them. CDR3 DNA: TGTGCCAGCAGCCTCATGAATAGTGTCGATGGCTACACCTTC. Translating gives CASSLMNSVDGYTF.

In this sample, this clone turned up once. V gene TRBV5-5 combines with J gene TRBJ2-2; no definite D call. The V and J ends lost 2 bases and 5 bases respectively, with 7 bases between them. CDR3 length equals 13 residues. Looked up from germline, CDR1 is SGHKS and CDR2 is YYEKEE (reference sequence). The CDR3 spells CASSFLTTGELFF. The CDR3 region has the DNA TGTGCCAGCAGCTTCTTAACGACCGGGGAGCTGTTTTTT.

This chain joins TRBV19 and TRBJ2-4, with 7 bases fitting TRBD1. Trimming removed 1 base from V and 2 bases from J; junction bases left unmatched: 14. Germline V lookup: CDR1 LNHDA, CDR2 SQIVND (reference sequence). The CDR3 is 19 residues long. CDR3 DNA: TGTGCCAGTAGTATAGCCCTGCCGGGGACAGAGAATTCCAAAAACATTCAGTACTTC. It encodes CASSIALPGTENSKNIQYF.

This rearrangement joins TRBV2 to TRBJ2-7; 12 bases are a match to TRBD1. J gave up 12 bases and V 6 bases, and 3 bases lay outside the gene matches. There are 11 residues in the CDR3. Germline V gives CDR1 SNHLY, CDR2 FYNNEI. This CDR3 reads CASRGQGASYF. The CDR3, as DNA: TGTGCCAGCAGGGGACAGGGGGCGTCGTACTTC.

Only a few counts were recorded for this clone. This chain joins TRBV14 and TRBJ1-1; 7 bases align to TRBD1. J lost 9 bases, V lost 0 bases, and 7 bases had no gene match. Germline V gene sequence: CDR1 SGHDN, CDR2 FVKESK. This CDR3 has 14 residues. As DNA, the CDR3 is TGTGCCAGCAGCCAAGATCAGTCGACAGGGAAAGCTTTCTTT. Its protein is CASSQDQSTGKAFF.

This rearrangement joins TRBV6-1 to TRBJ2-1; D uncertain. The CDR3 contains 12 residues. The V end was cut by 9 bases, the J end by 5 bases, with 11 bases between. The germline gives CDR1 MNHNS, CDR2 SASEGT. The CDR3 DNA is TGTGCCAGTGGAGAGAAACACAATGAGCAGTTCTTC. Its protein is CASGEKHNEQFF.

The chain is built from TRBV18 and TRBJ1-3; D unresolved. Per germline, CDR1 KGHSH and CDR2 LQKENI. Trimming took 3 bases from V and 8 from J, leaving 11 bases between them. This CDR3 has 13 residues. The CDR3 loop is CASSPDVGYTIYF. The CDR3, as DNA: TGTGCCAGCTCACCGGACGTGGGGTACACCATATATTTT. Complete variable domain (other parts from reference TRBV18 and TRBJ1-3): NAGVMQNPRHLVRRRGQEARLRCSPMKGHSHVYWYRQLPEEGLKFMVYLQKENIIDESGMPKERFSAEFPKEGPSILRIQQVVRGDSAAYFCASSPDVGYTIYFGEGSWLTVV.

The chain uses TRBV6-5 and TRBJ2-1; TRBD2 aligns across 13 bases. The CDR3 has 15 residues. Germline V lookup: CDR1 MNHEY, CDR2 SVGAGI. Trimming removed 0 bases from V and 8 bases from J; junction bases left unmatched: 1. CDR3 bases: TGTGCCAGCAGTTACTCGACTAGCGGGAGGTATGAGCAGTTCTTC. Translation gives CASSYSTSGRYEQFF.

The V call is TRBV10-1, the J call TRBJ2-3; TRBD2 agrees at 8 bases. V was pared by 5 bases and J by 0 bases, with 7 bases of the junction left unmatched. The CDR3 spans 16 residues. Germline-derived CDR1 and CDR2 are WNHNN and SYGVQD (reference sequence). CDR3 sequence: CASSPSGRGSTDTQYF. In DNA form, the CDR3 reads TGCGCCAGCAGTCCCAGCGGGAGAGGAAGCACAGATACGCAGTATTTT.

The chain employs TRBV7-2 and TRBJ2-7, with a tentative D call TRBD1 (5 bases). Germline loops: CDR1 SGHTA, CDR2 FQGNSA. This CDR3 is 13 amino acids long. The V and J ends lost 5 bases and 5 bases respectively, with 13 bases between them. In DNA form, the CDR3 reads TGTGCCAGCAGCCAAGACCAGGGCCACGAGCAGTACTTC. Amino acid sequence: CASSQDQGHEQYF.

The chain recombines TRBV14 with TRBJ2-7; 9 bases agree with TRBD1. V lost 3 bases, J lost 2 bases, and 5 bases stayed unmatched. CDR3 length: 15 residues. Germline V CDR1 and CDR2: SGHDN, FVKESK. The CDR3 DNA is TGTGCCAGCAGCCATCCGGGACAGGGCCCCTACGAGCAGTACTTC. Amino acid sequence: CASSHPGQGPYEQYF.

In its sample, this clone was seen a few times. The chain combines TRBV9 with TRBJ2-1, with 8 bases matching TRBD2. This CDR3 has 16 amino acids. From germline, CDR1 is SGDLS and CDR2 YYNGEE. The V segment lost 0 bases and the J segment 7 bases; nucleotides outside the gene matches: 9. This CDR3 is CASSVAGTGGQNEQFF. The CDR3 DNA follows: TGTGCCAGCAGCGTAGCGGGGACGGGAGGGCAGAATGAGCAGTTCTTC.

V is TRBV5-1 and J is TRBJ2-7; D is unresolved. This CDR3 is 11 amino acids long. V was trimmed by 0 bases and J by 6 bases, leaving 4 bases between them. The germline V gene encodes CDR1 SGHRS and CDR2 YFSETQ. The CDR3: CASSLAGEQYF. CDR3 DNA: TGCGCCAGCAGCTTGGCCGGCGAGCAGTACTTC.

The J gene is TRBJ2-7, the V gene TRBV2; 9 bases are a match to TRBD2. The V segment lost 6 bases and the J segment 5 bases; nucleotides outside the gene matches: 11. The CDR3 loop spans 15 amino acids. Germline V gives CDR1 SNHLY, CDR2 FYNNEI. The CDR3 DNA sequence: TGTGCCAGCAGCGACATAGCGGGAGTTGGCCACGAGCAGTACTTC. Protein product: CASSDIAGVGHEQYF.

The gene calls are TRBV7-2 and TRBJ2-6; D perhaps matches TRBD1 (6 bases). Germline values: CDR1 SGHTA, CDR2 FQGNSA. Trimming cost V 1 base and J 2 bases, with 6 bases left between them. The CDR3 is 15 residues long. CDR3 in amino acids: CASSLDRAGANVLTF. The CDR3 DNA follows: TGTGCCAGCAGCTTAGACAGGGCTGGGGCCAACGTCCTGACTTTC.

This chain connects TRBV5-1 to TRBJ1-2; 8 nucleotides match TRBD1. Per germline, CDR1 SGHRS and CDR2 YFSETQ. There are 14 residues in the CDR3. V was pared by 2 bases and J by 3 bases, with 3 bases of the junction left unmatched. In DNA form, the CDR3 reads TGCGCCAGCAGCTTAACGACAGGGGACTATGGCTACACCTTC. Amino acid sequence: CASSLTTGDYGYTF.

The chain joins TRBV11-2 to TRBJ2-7, with 10 nucleotides matching TRBD2. The CDR3 has 16 residues. The V segment lost 1 base and the J segment 5 bases; nucleotides outside the gene matches: 8. The germline V gene has CDR1 SGHAT and CDR2 FQNNGV. In DNA form, the CDR3 reads TGTGCCAGCAGCTTAGGCTCCCGGCTAGCGGGAGACGAGCAGTACTTC. Its protein is CASSLGSRLAGDEQYF.

This rearrangement joins TRBV28 to TRBJ1-5; D gene ambiguous. Trimming shortened V by 3 bases and J by 4 bases, and 16 bases separated the two germline ends. Germline CDR1 and CDR2: MDHEN and SYDVKM. The CDR3 is 16 residues long. CDR3 region: CASSFFRQLPNQPQHF. CDR3 bases: TGTGCCAGCAGTTTTTTTCGGCAGCTCCCTAATCAGCCCCAGCATTTT.

V usage is TRBV7-9 and J usage is TRBJ2-3; maybe TRBD2 (5 bases). The CDR3 runs 15 residues. Trimming took off 2 bases at V and 2 bases at J, with 11 bases between the two ends. Germline V lookup: CDR1 SEHNR, CDR2 FQNEAQ (reference sequence). The CDR3 reads CASSLFGGLTDTQYF. CDR3 sequence (DNA): TGTGCCAGCAGCTTATTCGGCGGACTCACAGATACGCAGTATTTT.

The chain couples TRBV4-1 to TRBJ2-7; TRBD1 is a possible D gene (6 bases). V was clipped by 2 bases and J by 4 bases, with 18 bases between them. The CDR3 runs to 16 residues. The germline V gene encodes CDR1 MGHRA and CDR2 YSYEKL. Here the CDR3 reads CASSQKDSYLDYEQYF. DNA for the CDR3: TGCGCCAGCAGCCAAAAGGACAGCTACCTAGATTACGAGCAGTACTTC.

A note on this clone: One end of the junction varies from germline; a read error may be responsible. V usage is TRBV18 and J usage is TRBJ2-2; 8 nucleotides line up with TRBD1. Germline values: CDR1 KGHSH, CDR2 LQKENI. This CDR3 has 16 amino acids. The CDR3 DNA is TGTGCCAGCTCACCACCGGGACAGGCGAACGCCGGGGAGCTGTTTTTT. This encodes CASSPPGQANAGELFF.

V gene TRBV4-3 combines with J gene TRBJ1-6; 8 nucleotides line up with TRBD1. Germline V CDR1 and CDR2: LGHNA, YSLEER. With V trimmed by 4 bases and J by 6 bases, 5 bases remained unmatched. This CDR3 is 15 amino acids long. This CDR3 reads CASSPAGQGNSPLHF. The CDR3 DNA is TGCGCCAGCAGCCCAGCAGGACAGGGTAATTCACCCCTCCACTTT.

The genes are TRBV13 and TRBJ2-1; TRBD2 matches at 11 bases. This CDR3 is 16 amino acids long. Germline loops: CDR1 PRHDT, CDR2 FYEKMQ (reference sequence). V gave up 7 bases and J gave up 4 bases; unmatched junction bases: 9. CDR3 DNA sequence: TGTGCCAGCACCACGTTAGCGGGAGGGACATACAATGAGCAGTTCTTC. Translation: CASTTLAGGTYNEQFF.

The V gene is TRBV30, the J gene TRBJ2-7, with D perhaps matching TRBD2 (6 bases). The V end was cut by 0 bases, the J end by 6 bases, with 9 bases between. CDR1 is GTSNPN and CDR2 is SVGIG in the germline V gene (reference sequence). There are 12 residues in the CDR3. For the CDR3, the DNA is TGTGCCTGGAGTGTATGGGGGGTCGAGCAGTACTTC. Amino acids: CAWSVWGVEQYF.